A selection of T cell receptor beta chains follows, all from one sample in a study of early T cells in non-severe SARS-CoV-2 infection. TCRdb re-called the 5' RACE reads through MiXCR, storing one row per CDR3 protein. Of about 36,000 distinct CDR3 sequences detected, under 8% appear once; the ten largest clones hold approximately 26%. The material sequenced was whole blood, taken at baseline. All receptors derive from an adult who was a healthcare worker with PCR-confirmed SARS-CoV-2 infection or an uninfected control (not recorded which). Each CDR3 is given with its conserved first and last residue. The order of the fields is J gene, CDR3 length, clone size, V gene, D gene, CDR3 DNA, CDR3 protein. The D gene is left open where the match is weak. Clone size is not always given. Where it is, it says once, few, many or a class for expanded clones.

J gene: TRBJ2-2
CDR3 length: 14
clone size: NA
V gene: TRBV6-5
D gene: TRBD1
CDR3 DNA: TGTGCCAGCAGACGGACAGGCGGCACCGGGGAGCTGTTTTTT
CDR3 protein: CASRRTGGTGELFF

J gene: TRBJ2-3
CDR3 length: 16
clone size: NA
V gene: TRBV10-3
D gene: NA
CDR3 DNA: TGTGCCATCAGTGCCGCCCCGGACCCAAACACAGATACGCAGTATTTT
CDR3 protein: CAISAAPDPNTDTQYF

J gene: TRBJ1-3
CDR3 length: 16
clone size: many
V gene: TRBV11-2
D gene: TRBD1
CDR3 DNA: TGTGCCAGCAGCCCGACAGGGGGGGGTTTTGGAAACACCATATATTTT
CDR3 protein: CASSPTGGGFGNTIYF

J gene: TRBJ2-2
CDR3 length: 14
clone size: NA
V gene: TRBV27
D gene: NA
CDR3 DNA: TGTGCCAGCAGTTTCGTGTGGGGTACCGGGGAGCTGTTTTTT
CDR3 protein: CASSFVWGTGELFF

J gene: TRBJ1-1
CDR3 length: 16
clone size: many
V gene: TRBV3-1
D gene: NA
CDR3 DNA: TGTGCCAGCAGCCAAGATCTGGGGGCGGGTAGCACTGAAGCTTTCTTT
CDR3 protein: CASSQDLGAGSTEAFF

J gene: TRBJ2-2
CDR3 length: 15
clone size: NA
V gene: TRBV6-5
D gene: TRBD2
CDR3 DNA: TGTGCCAGCAGACCGCTAGCGGGAGTGTCTGGGGAGCTGTTTTTT
CDR3 protein: CASRPLAGVSGELFF

J gene: TRBJ2-7
CDR3 length: 13
clone size: few
V gene: TRBV5-4
D gene: NA
CDR3 DNA: TGTGCCAGCAGCAGGACAGAGGCCTACGAGCAGTACTTC
CDR3 protein: CASSRTEAYEQYF

J gene: TRBJ1-5
CDR3 length: 12
clone size: many
V gene: TRBV29-1
D gene: TRBD1
CDR3 DNA: TGCAGCGTAGGACAGGAGGGACAGCCCCAGCATTTT
CDR3 protein: CSVGQEGQPQHF

J gene: TRBJ2-1
CDR3 length: 11
clone size: few
V gene: TRBV12-3/TRBV12-4
D gene: NA
CDR3 DNA: TGTGCCAGCAGTAACTACAATGAGCAGTTCTTC
CDR3 protein: CASSNYNEQFF

J gene: TRBJ2-1
CDR3 length: 12
clone size: few
V gene: TRBV28
D gene: NA
CDR3 DNA: TGTGCCAGCAGTTTAATTAGGAATGAGCAGTTCTTC
CDR3 protein: CASSLIRNEQFF

J gene: TRBJ1-1
CDR3 length: 13
clone size: many
V gene: TRBV5-1
D gene: TRBD1
CDR3 DNA: TGCGCCAGCAGCTCACAGGGGGACACTGAAGCTTTCTTT
CDR3 protein: CASSSQGDTEAFF

J gene: TRBJ2-1
CDR3 length: 18
clone size: NA
V gene: TRBV4-1
D gene: TRBD2
CDR3 DNA: TGCGCCAGCAGTCATTCCCTTCGACTAGCGGGAGCCTACAATGAGCAGTTCTTC
CDR3 protein: CASSHSLRLAGAYNEQFF

J gene: TRBJ2-1
CDR3 length: 14
clone size: NA
V gene: TRBV27
D gene: TRBD1
CDR3 DNA: TGTGCCAGCAGGGGGGACAGGGGCTACAATGAGCAGTTCTTC
CDR3 protein: CASRGDRGYNEQFF

J gene: TRBJ2-5
CDR3 length: 14
clone size: NA
V gene: TRBV6-1
D gene: TRBD2
CDR3 DNA: TGTGCCAGCACCCCGGGACTAGCCCGGGAGACCCAGTACTTC
CDR3 protein: CASTPGLARETQYF

J gene: TRBJ1-1
CDR3 length: 14
clone size: NA
V gene: TRBV6-1
D gene: NA
CDR3 DNA: TGTGCCAGCAGTGAGGGAGTTTGGGTCACTGAAGCTTTCTTT
CDR3 protein: CASSEGVWVTEAFF

J gene: TRBJ2-1
CDR3 length: 16
clone size: few
V gene: TRBV2
D gene: NA
CDR3 DNA: TGTGCCAGCAGTGAAGGTTTCGGAATCCTCTACAATGAGCAGTTCTTC
CDR3 protein: CASSEGFGILYNEQFF

J gene: TRBJ2-7
CDR3 length: 13
clone size: NA
V gene: TRBV7-2
D gene: TRBD2
CDR3 DNA: TGTGCCAGCAGCTTGGGGACTAGCGGTGAGCAGTACTTC
CDR3 protein: CASSLGTSGEQYF

J gene: TRBJ2-2
CDR3 length: 13
clone size: few
V gene: TRBV29-1
D gene: NA
CDR3 DNA: TGCAGCGTTGACTCCGGGGGCGGCGGGGAGCTGTTTTTT
CDR3 protein: CSVDSGGGGELFF

J gene: TRBJ1-2
CDR3 length: 13
clone size: many
V gene: TRBV20-1
D gene: TRBD1
CDR3 DNA: TGCAGTGCTTCGTCGACAGGGACCGATGGCTACACCTTC
CDR3 protein: CSASSTGTDGYTF

J gene: TRBJ2-7
CDR3 length: 11
clone size: few
V gene: TRBV20-1
D gene: NA
CDR3 DNA: TGCAGTGCAATAGACAGCTACGAGCAGTACTTC
CDR3 protein: CSAIDSYEQYF

J gene: TRBJ2-6
CDR3 length: 15
clone size: few
V gene: TRBV5-1
D gene: NA
CDR3 DNA: TGCGCCAGCAGCTCAACAGGGACTGGGGCCAACGTCCTGACTTTC
CDR3 protein: CASSSTGTGANVLTF

J gene: TRBJ1-1
CDR3 length: 14
clone size: NA
V gene: TRBV12-3/TRBV12-4
D gene: NA
CDR3 DNA: TGTGCCTGCAGATCCCTCACAGGGATCACTGAAGCTTTCTTT
CDR3 protein: CACRSLTGITEAFF

J gene: TRBJ2-1
CDR3 length: 13
clone size: NA
V gene: TRBV7-6
D gene: NA
CDR3 DNA: TGTGCCAGCAGTTTAACCAGGGGCAATGAGCAGTTCTTC
CDR3 protein: CASSLTRGNEQFF

J gene: TRBJ1-3
CDR3 length: 13
clone size: few
V gene: TRBV20-1
D gene: NA
CDR3 DNA: TGCAGTGCGGGAAGTTCTTCTGGAAACACCATATATTTT
CDR3 protein: CSAGSSSGNTIYF

J gene: TRBJ1-1
CDR3 length: 14
clone size: many
V gene: TRBV28
D gene: NA
CDR3 DNA: TGTGCCAGCAGTTTCTTGGGGGGTACATCTGAAGCTTTCTTT
CDR3 protein: CASSFLGGTSEAFF

J gene: TRBJ2-1
CDR3 length: 14
clone size: many
V gene: TRBV11-1
D gene: NA
CDR3 DNA: TGTGCCAGCAGCTTATGGCAGGGGAAGGGTGAGCAGTTCTTC
CDR3 protein: CASSLWQGKGEQFF

J gene: TRBJ1-1
CDR3 length: 13
clone size: many
V gene: TRBV4-1
D gene: NA
CDR3 DNA: TGCGCCAGCAGCCAAGAGGTCAGCCGGCCAGCTTTCTTT
CDR3 protein: CASSQEVSRPAFF

J gene: TRBJ1-6
CDR3 length: 15
clone size: many
V gene: TRBV7-2
D gene: NA
CDR3 DNA: TGTGCCAGCAGCTTAAACCAGGGGAGGAATTCACCCCTCCACTTT
CDR3 protein: CASSLNQGRNSPLHF

J gene: TRBJ1-3
CDR3 length: 14
clone size: NA
V gene: TRBV7-2
D gene: NA
CDR3 DNA: TGTGCCAGCAGCTTCGGATTATCTGGAAACACCATATATTTT
CDR3 protein: CASSFGLSGNTIYF

J gene: TRBJ2-1
CDR3 length: 15
clone size: few
V gene: TRBV29-1
D gene: NA
CDR3 DNA: TGCAGCGTTGTCGGGGGTAGGGGGAAGTACAATGAGCAGTTCTTC
CDR3 protein: CSVVGGRGKYNEQFF

J gene: TRBJ2-1
CDR3 length: 15
clone size: many
V gene: TRBV24-1
D gene: TRBD2
CDR3 DNA: TGTGCCACCAGTGATTCTGCGGGAGGGTTTAATGAGCAGTTCTTC
CDR3 protein: CATSDSAGGFNEQFF